The 29 T cell receptor beta chains in this list originate from one sample, sequenced in a study of T cells after yellow fever vaccination. A single record per CDR3 protein comes from TCRdb applying MiXCR to the 5' RACE reads. Altogether just under 600,000 distinct CDR3 sequences are present, approximately 12% being singletons, with the ten largest covering around an eighth. The sequences come from PBMCs, collected on the day of the yellow fever booster vaccination. The source of these receptors is a man aged 25 to 45 who received the YFV17D yellow fever vaccine.

The chain combines TRBV6-1 with TRBJ2-2; 10 nucleotides match TRBD1. This CDR3 is built from 15 residues. Germline trimming cut 7 bases from V and 5 bases from J; bases unmatched to any gene: 7. CDR1 and CDR2 (germline): MNHNS, SASEGT. The CDR3 loop is CASTKTGGWTGELFF. Written as DNA, the CDR3 is TGTGCCAGCACTAAGACAGGGGGCTGGACCGGGGAGCTGTTTTTT.

There are a few counts of this clonotype. The V and J genes are TRBV5-1 and TRBJ2-2; TRBD2 matches 7 bases. V was pared by 1 base and J by 7 bases, with 10 bases of the junction left unmatched. Per germline, CDR1 SGHRS and CDR2 YFSETQ. The CDR3 is made up of 16 amino acids. The CDR3 nucleotides are TGCGCCAGCAGCTTGTCTGCGGGAGTTTTCAACGGGGAGCTGTTTTTT. Encoded protein: CASSLSAGVFNGELFF.

The chain has TRBV5-8 and TRBJ1-6; 7 positions match TRBD1. Germline V lookup: CDR1 SGHTS, CDR2 YDEGEE. The CDR3 runs 16 residues. With 0 bases clipped from V and 7 bases from J, the junction kept 7 bases outside the gene matches. DNA for the CDR3: TGTGCCAGCAGCTTGGAGGGGGCAGTGGGGAATTCACCCCTCCACTTT. Residues: CASSLEGAVGNSPLHF.

In this sample, this clonotype turned up a few times. The rearrangement uses TRBV6-5 and TRBJ2-1; TRBD1 might be the D (5 bases). V lost 2 bases and J lost 0, with 8 bases in between. From germline, CDR1 is MNHEY and CDR2 SVGAGI. The CDR3 contains 15 residues. CDR3: CASSYLQGSYNEQFF. Written as DNA, the CDR3 is TGTGCCAGCAGTTACCTCCAGGGCTCCTACAATGAGCAGTTCTTC.

This clonotype has just a few counts. The V call is TRBV7-2, the J call TRBJ2-5; the D gene is possibly TRBD1 (6 bases). Trimming removed 4 bases from V and 4 bases from J, with 16 bases in between. CDR1 and CDR2 from the germline V gene are SGHTA and FQGNSA. The CDR3 is 15 residues long. The CDR3 is CASSSTGALLETQYF. The CDR3 DNA follows: TGTGCCAGCAGCTCGACAGGCGCCCTCCTAGAGACCCAGTACTTC.

This chain uses TRBV7-2 with TRBJ2-4, with 10 bases identical to TRBD2. Germline lookup yields CDR1 SGHTA and CDR2 FQGNSA. The CDR3 has 15 amino acids. The junction had 7 bases not matched to a gene; V was cut back by 4 bases and J by 7 bases. DNA of the CDR3: TGTGCCAGCAGCTCGTATGGTAGCGGGAGGAACATTCAGTACTTC. Protein: CASSSYGSGRNIQYF.

This clonotype was recorded many times. This CDR3 is CASSDGLAGEADTQYF. The CDR3 DNA reads as TGTGCCAGCAGCGACGGACTAGCGGGAGAAGCAGATACGCAGTATTTT. The chain is built from TRBV7-9 and TRBJ2-3; 13 bases align to TRBD2. This CDR3 region has 16 residues. Germline lookup yields CDR1 SEHNR and CDR2 FQNEAQ (reference sequence). V was clipped by 5 bases and J by 4 bases; unmatched bases: 6.

Only a few counts were recorded for this clonotype. This chain joins TRBV20-1 and TRBJ2-7; D gene uncertain. Germline assignment: CDR1 DFQATT and CDR2 SNEGSKA (reference sequence). CDR3 length: 13 residues. Trimming pared 6 bases from V and 2 bases from J, leaving 14 bases between. For the CDR3, the DNA is TGCAGTGCCCCGACACCAAATACCTACGAGCAGTACTTC. As protein: CSAPTPNTYEQYF.

This clonotype occurred a few times. This chain uses TRBV9 with TRBJ2-7, with D hard to call. CDR3 length: 15 amino acids. V shed 0 bases and J shed 5 bases, with 15 bases lying between them. Germline V gene data show CDR1 as SGDLS and CDR2 as YYNGEE. In DNA, the CDR3 is TGTGCCAGCAGCGTAGGGTCAAGTCCATCCCACGAGCAGTACTTC. Its protein is CASSVGSSPSHEQYF. Variable domain in full (rest from reference TRBV9 and TRBJ2-7): DSGVTQTPKHLITATGQRVTLRCSPRSGDLSVYWYQQSLDQGLQFLIQYYNGEERAKGNILERFSAQQFPDLHSELNLSSLELGDSALYFCASSVGSSPSHEQYFGPGTRLTVT.

This clonotype has more than one count but fewer than ten. DNA for the CDR3: TGCGCCACCAAGGCGAACGGGGAGCTGTTTTTT. Encoded protein: CATKANGELFF. The rearrangement links TRBV5-1 to TRBJ2-2; no firm D call. The CDR3 is 11 amino acids. Trimming took off 9 bases at V and 7 bases at J, with 10 bases between the two ends. Germline CDR1 and CDR2: SGHRS and YFSETQ.

The sample holds a few counts of this clonotype. CDR3 amino acids: CASSLARSKDGGELFF. CDR3 sequence (DNA): TGTGCCAGCAGCTTGGCCAGGAGTAAGGACGGCGGGGAGCTGTTTTTT. The rearrangement joins TRBV5-6 to TRBJ2-2, with D hard to call. Germline V gene data show CDR1 as SGHDT and CDR2 as YYEEEE. The CDR3 spans 16 residues. Trimming took off 0 bases at V and 7 bases at J, with 16 bases between the two ends.

This clonotype came up a few times. The chain has TRBV12-3 or TRBV12-4 and TRBJ1-2; perhaps TRBD1 as D (5 bases). Trimming left V 3 bases short and J 8 bases short, with 10 bases between. The CDR3 is 12 amino acids. The CDR3: CASSFREGGYTF. For the CDR3, the DNA is TGTGCCAGCAGTTTCAGGGAAGGCGGCTACACCTTC.

This clonotype was counted between two and nine times. The V gene is TRBV5-6, the J gene TRBJ2-7; the match to TRBD1 covers 9 bases. The V gene end was trimmed by 3 bases and the J gene end by 5 bases; junction bases not matched to a gene: 12. This CDR3 is built from 16 residues. Germline V gives CDR1 SGHDT, CDR2 YYEEEE. The CDR3 DNA sequence: TGTGCCAGCAGCTCTCGAATCGGGACAGGGAGCCACGAGCAGTACTTC. Translated, it gives CASSSRIGTGSHEQYF.

This sequence joins TRBV27 and TRBJ1-4; D is unresolved. Germline CDR1 is MNHEY and CDR2 is SMNVEV (reference sequence). The V and J ends lost 7 bases and 5 bases respectively, with 11 bases between them. The CDR3 sequence is 13 residues long. CDR3 DNA: TGTGCCAGCATGGACCGCCCGAATGAAAAACTGTTTTTT. Protein sequence: CASMDRPNEKLFF.

A few counts support this clonotype. The chain recombines TRBV7-2 with TRBJ2-3; D is tentatively TRBD1 or TRBD2 (5 bases each). There are 15 residues in the CDR3. V was pared by 5 bases and J by 6 bases, with 18 bases between. Germline V gives CDR1 SGHTA, CDR2 FQGNSA. CDR3 protein: CASSLLGPHVDTQYF. The CDR3 DNA reads TGTGCCAGCAGCCTATTGGGACCGCATGTTGATACGCAGTATTTT.

This clonotype was detected only a few times. The gene calls are TRBV7-9 and TRBJ2-7; tentatively, D is TRBD2 (5 bases). Germline CDR1 reads SEHNR; CDR2 reads FQNEAQ (reference sequence). V was trimmed by 5 bases and J by 5 bases, leaving 13 bases between them. This CDR3 is built from 13 residues. CDR3 bases: TGTGCCAGCAGCATGGCGGGTTTTAACGAGCAGTACTTC. Translating gives CASSMAGFNEQYF.

This clonotype was found a few times. The chain carries TRBV5-6 and TRBJ2-5, with D tentatively TRBD2 (6 bases). Germline CDR1 and CDR2: SGHDT and YYEEEE. The V end was cut by 3 bases, the J end by 3 bases, with 12 bases between. CDR3 size: 14 residues. CDR3: CASSSRDWEETQYF. DNA for the CDR3: TGTGCCAGCAGCTCGAGGGACTGGGAAGAGACCCAGTACTTC. Looking up the rest from reference TRBV5-6 and TRBJ2-5 gives the full variable domain: DAGVTQSPTHLIKTRGQQVTLRCSPKSGHDTVSWYQQALGQGPQFIFQYYEEEERQRGNFPDRFSGHQFPNYSSELNVNALLLGDSALYLCASSSRDWEETQYFGPGTRLLVL.

This clonotype was seen a few times. This chain links TRBV5-1 with TRBJ1-3; D remains ambiguous. Germline CDR1 and CDR2: SGHRS and YFSETQ. The CDR3 sequence is 14 residues long. Trimming removed 3 bases at V and 1 base at J, with 8 bases between. CDR3 coding DNA: TGCGCCAGCAGCTCCGACGCGTCTGGAAACACCATATATTTT. As protein: CASSSDASGNTIYF.

This chain connects TRBV27 to TRBJ2-3; D is uncertain. The CDR3 loop spans 14 amino acids. The V end was cut by 6 bases, the J end by 0 bases, with 10 bases between. Germline V CDR1 and CDR2: MNHEY, SMNVEV (reference sequence). The CDR3 loop is CASRRLESTDTQYF. DNA of the CDR3: TGTGCCAGCAGACGGTTGGAGAGCACAGATACGCAGTATTTT.

This clonotype was seen a few times. The J gene is TRBJ2-5, the V gene TRBV30, with D unresolved. Germline lookup yields CDR1 GTSNPN and CDR2 SVGIG (reference sequence). Trimming removed 1 base at V and 5 bases at J, with 11 bases between. The CDR3 is made up of 13 amino acids. The CDR3 region has the DNA TGTGCCTGGAGTGGCCGGCCTTTTGAGACCCAGTACTTC. Translated: CAWSGRPFETQYF.

This clonotype came up many times. The DNA for the CDR3 is TGTGCCAGCAGTCCACAGGGGATCTATGGCTACACCTTC. Protein product: CASSPQGIYGYTF. The chain has TRBV27 and TRBJ1-2; 7 nucleotides line up with TRBD1. From germline, CDR1 is MNHEY and CDR2 SMNVEV (reference sequence). V was clipped by 5 bases and J by 4 bases; unmatched bases: 4. The CDR3 length is 13 residues.

This clonotype showed up just a few times. The J gene is TRBJ2-1, the V gene TRBV29-1, with 10 nucleotides matching TRBD1. Germline trimming cut 6 bases from V and 7 bases from J; bases unmatched to any gene: 9. The germline V gene has CDR1 SQVTM and CDR2 ANQGSEA. The CDR3 spans 14 residues. The CDR3 nucleotides are TGCAGCGTGGACCCGGGACAGGGGTGGAATGAGCAGTTCTTC. Its protein is CSVDPGQGWNEQFF.

V gene TRBV27 combines with J gene TRBJ2-5, with TRBD1 matching 8 bases. The germline gives CDR1 MNHEY, CDR2 SMNVEV (reference sequence). The CDR3 runs 15 residues. The V gene end was trimmed by 3 bases and the J gene end by 7 bases; junction bases not matched to a gene: 10. The CDR3 DNA reads as TGTGCCAGCAGTTTCCAGGGACAGGCTGGAGGGACCCAGTACTTC. Translated: CASSFQGQAGGTQYF.

This clonotype was seen at least ten times. V and J are TRBV5-1 and TRBJ2-3; 12 bases map to TRBD2. The V gene's germline CDR1 is SGHRS and CDR2 YFSETQ. The CDR3 is made up of 16 amino acids. Losses at the gene ends were 4 bases for V and 4 bases for J; bases not matched to a gene: 7. This chain's CDR3 is CASSPGTSGRADTQYF. Here the CDR3 DNA reads TGCGCCAGCAGCCCCGGGACTAGCGGGCGAGCAGATACGCAGTATTTT.

The V gene is TRBV3-1, the J gene TRBJ1-5, with D perhaps matching TRBD1 (5 bases). Trimming pared 2 bases from V and 6 bases from J, leaving 11 bases between. CDR1 and CDR2 from the germline V gene are LGHDT and YNNKEL (reference sequence). The length of the CDR3 is 14 residues. The CDR3: CASSQNGGPQPQHF. CDR3 nucleotides: TGTGCCAGCAGCCAAAATGGGGGACCTCAGCCCCAGCATTTT.

The chain uses TRBV20-1 and TRBJ2-3, with TRBD2 matching over 10 bases. The V and J ends lost 3 bases and 2 bases, in that order; junction bases with no gene match: 8. CDR1 and CDR2 (germline): DFQATT, SNEGSKA (reference sequence). The CDR3 runs 16 residues. CDR3 loop: CSARASGRGATDTQYF. The DNA for the CDR3 is TGCAGTGCTAGGGCTAGCGGGAGAGGGGCCACAGATACGCAGTATTTT.

This chain uses TRBV20-1 with TRBJ2-3; D is perhaps TRBD2 (6 bases). Germline lookup yields CDR1 DFQATT and CDR2 SNEGSKA (reference sequence). CDR3 length: 14 amino acids. Deletions cut 5 bases from V and 0 bases from J, with 12 bases between. DNA for the CDR3: TGCAGTGCTCCCCTAGCGTCTAGCACAGATACGCAGTATTTT. Its translation: CSAPLASSTDTQYF.

This clonotype has more than one count but fewer than ten. The chain joins TRBV28 to TRBJ2-1; 10 bases are shared with TRBD2. The CDR3 runs to 19 residues. The V segment lost 5 bases and the J segment 3 bases; nucleotides outside the gene matches: 16. Looked up from germline, CDR1 is MDHEN and CDR2 is SYDVKM. The CDR3 region has the DNA TGTGCCAGCAGTCCGACAGGGCCCACCCTAGCGGGAGTCTACAATGAGCAGTTCTTC. The encoded protein is CASSPTGPTLAGVYNEQFF.

This clonotype was observed a few times. This chain links TRBV10-3 with TRBJ2-7; 7 nucleotides line up with TRBD2. With 4 bases clipped from V and 5 bases from J, the junction kept 5 bases outside the gene matches. CDR3 length: 13 residues. Germline assignment: CDR1 ENHRY and CDR2 SYGVKD. CDR3 residues: CAISVSLADEQYF. The CDR3 DNA reads as TGTGCCATCAGTGTGTCCCTAGCGGACGAGCAGTACTTC.